This T cell receptor (beta chain) was profiled in a study of neurological immune-mediated disorders. Template-switch 5'RACE cDNA synthesis added a 10-nucleotide unique molecular identifier. TCRdb used MiXCR to reprocess the 5' RACE reads, holding one entry per CDR3 protein. The sample holds roughly 50,000 distinct CDR3 sequences; roughly a quarter are singletons and the top ten take roughly 25%. At least ten counts were recorded for this clonotype. The V and J ends lost 0 bases and 8 bases respectively, with 10 bases between them. CDR1 and CDR2 (germline): DFQATT, SNEGSKA (reference sequence). The CDR3 is 12 residues long.

This TCR was recovered from a woman aged 70-85 years in good health. The sample was PBMCs. The chain links TRBV20-1 to TRBJ1-2; D gene uncertain. CDR3 sequence (DNA): TGCAGTGCTAGAGAGCCGGCGGGGGGCTACACCTTC. Its protein is CSAREPAGGYTF.